This T cell receptor beta chain is from a study of glioma-infiltrating T cells. Study at large: Samples included WHO grade II oligodendrogliomas or astrocytomas and initial-diagnosis grade IV glioblastomas.

Amplification of TCR alpha and beta CDR3 regions from RNA used iRepertoire nested multiplex PCR. MiXCR, run by TCRdb on the multiplex PCR reads, gives a single entry per CDR3 protein. The data hold more than 300,000 distinct CDR3 sequences, with 41% observed a single time. The length of the CDR3 is 13 residues. Germline loops: CDR1 SGHTA, CDR2 FQGNSA. The J segment lost 9 bases and the V segment lost 4 bases, leaving 6 bases of the junction unmatched. General study points: Shared blood CDR3 signature motifs marked patients with low tissue-blood divergence.

Comments on this clonotype: The antigen remains unidentified. In this CDR3 the conserved last residue, phenylalanine or tryptophan, is missing, so a read error is likely.

The clonotype originates from a human donor with low-grade glioma or glioblastoma, undergoing nonglioma brain surgery, or in good health (not recorded which). The sequenced sample consisted of glioma tissue, nonneoplastic brain tissue, or PBMCs (not recorded which). This rearrangement joins TRBV7-2 to TRBJ2-1; 7 positions agree with TRBD2. The CDR3 protein is CASSWRERGEQFL. CDR3 DNA: TGTGCCAGCAGCTGGCGGGAGCGGGGTGAGCAGTTCTTG.